This T cell receptor (beta chain) was profiled in a study of healthy donors' naive CD4 and CD8 T cells. Study overall: Donors, half of them female, were 20-25, 40-50 or 60-70 years old.

Each TCR library used around 500 ng of total RNA and a linear amplification protocol. TCRdb re-called the reads with MiXCR, one entry per CDR3 protein. Of 150,000 to 200,000 distinct CDR3 sequences listed, 65% to 75% are singletons. This clonotype was recorded a few times. The clonotype originates from a pool of human donors in good health; the sample pools cells from several healthy donors. Material for sequencing was naive CD4+ and CD8+ T cells sorted from blood, pooled from several donors.

CDR3 nucleotides: TGTGCCAGCAGGGGTCGGACACCTGAAAGGGAACTGTTTTTT. Amino acids: CASRGRTPERELFF. The chain links TRBV6-5 to TRBJ1-4, with D perhaps TRBD1 (5 bases). With 6 bases removed from V and 12 bases from J, the gap between germline ends came to 20 bases. Germline CDR1 is MNHEY and CDR2 is SVGAGI. CDR3 length: 14 amino acids.